The entry that follows covers one TCR beta chain sequence. Unique molecular identifiers were incorporated into the prepared TCRbeta library. TCRdb re-derived calls from the PCR reads in MiXCR, one entry per CDR3 protein. The sample has over 550,000 distinct CDR3 sequences; roughly a tenth are singletons. The data derive from a study of T-cell reconstitution after alpha-beta-depleted transplantation in children. Germline V gene data show CDR1 as SQVTM and CDR2 as ANQGSEA. The length of the CDR3 is 12 residues. Trimming took 7 bases from V and 6 from J, leaving 12 bases between them. V gene TRBV29-1 combines with J gene TRBJ2-2; D is uncertain. The sequence derives from a human donor who donated a stem cell graft to a child with acute myeloid leukemia. Specimen: PBMCs from the stem cell graft donor, collected from the stem cell graft. CDR3 residues: CSANRAPGELFF. The CDR3 DNA reads TGCAGCGCCAATAGGGCCCCCGGGGAGCTGTTTTTT.